This T cell receptor (beta chain) was captured by sequencing in a study of T cell repertoires in cytomegalovirus infection. TCRdb processed the reads anew with MiXCR; each CDR3 protein has one entry. The table lists about 260,000 distinct CDR3 sequences, roughly an eighth of them singletons. Broader study findings: Dominating the ex vivo response were HLA-C-restricted CMV-specific TCR beta clonotypes.

V gave up 5 bases and J gave up 5 bases; unmatched junction bases: 5. The CDR3 runs to 14 residues. CDR1 is MDHEN and CDR2 is SYDVKM in the germline V gene. As regards this clonotype: Its target is not known.

Sequencing input: PBMCs. The receptor comes from a human donor in good health (CMV status not recorded). Some clones in this sample may be carry-over from other donors' samples. The rearrangement joins TRBV28 to TRBJ2-5, with 10 bases that match TRBD2. CDR3: CASSVPSGSETQYF. CDR3 nucleotide sequence: TGTGCCAGCAGTGTGCCTAGCGGGAGTGAGACCCAGTACTTC. The whole variable domain, remainder taken from reference TRBV28 and TRBJ2-5, is DVKVTQSSRYLVKRTGEKVFLECVQDMDHENMFWYRQDPGLGLRLIYFSYDVKMKEKGDIPEGYSVSREKKERFSLILESASTNQTSMYLCASSVPSGSETQYFGPGTRLLVL.